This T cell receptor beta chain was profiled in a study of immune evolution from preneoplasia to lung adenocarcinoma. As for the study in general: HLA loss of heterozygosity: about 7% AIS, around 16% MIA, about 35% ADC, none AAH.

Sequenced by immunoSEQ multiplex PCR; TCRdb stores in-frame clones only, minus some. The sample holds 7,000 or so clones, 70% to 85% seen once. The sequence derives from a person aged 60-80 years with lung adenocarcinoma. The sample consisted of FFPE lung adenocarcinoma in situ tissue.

DNA of the CDR3: TGTGCCAGCAGCTTAGGTAGTAGGCTGGAGACCCAGTACTTC. It codes for CASSLGSRLETQYF. The chain employs TRBV7-9 and TRBJ2-5, with unresolved D. The V end was cut by 1 base, the J end by 5 bases, with 11 bases between. CDR3 size: 14 residues. Germline values: CDR1 SEHNR, CDR2 FQNEAQ (reference sequence).